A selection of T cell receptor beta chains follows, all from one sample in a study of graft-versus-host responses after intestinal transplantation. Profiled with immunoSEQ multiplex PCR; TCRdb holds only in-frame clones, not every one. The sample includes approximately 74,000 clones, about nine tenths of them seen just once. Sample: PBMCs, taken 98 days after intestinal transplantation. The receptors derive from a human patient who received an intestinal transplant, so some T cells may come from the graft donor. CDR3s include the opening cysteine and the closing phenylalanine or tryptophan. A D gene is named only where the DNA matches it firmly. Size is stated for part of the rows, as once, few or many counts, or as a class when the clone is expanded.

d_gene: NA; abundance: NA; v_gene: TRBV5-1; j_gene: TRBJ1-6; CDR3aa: CASSFGTAPYNSPLHF; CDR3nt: TGCGCCAGCAGCTTTGGCACGGCACCTTATAATTCACCCCTCCACTTT
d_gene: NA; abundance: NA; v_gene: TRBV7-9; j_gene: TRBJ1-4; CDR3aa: CASSSIRDRIEKLFF; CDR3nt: TGTGCCAGCAGCTCAATCCGGGACCGGATTGAAAAACTGTTTTTT
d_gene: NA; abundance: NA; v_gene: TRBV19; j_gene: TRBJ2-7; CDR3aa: CATSTGLDYEQYF; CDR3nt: TGTGCCACCTCGACAGGACTTGATTACGAGCAGTACTTC
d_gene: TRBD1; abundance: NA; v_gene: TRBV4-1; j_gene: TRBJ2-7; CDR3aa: CASSLGQGAIEQYF; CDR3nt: TGCGCCAGCAGCCTGGGACAGGGGGCGATCGAGCAGTACTTC
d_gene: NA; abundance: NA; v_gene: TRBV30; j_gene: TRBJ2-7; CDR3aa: CAWSGPDTTAYF; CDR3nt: TGTGCCTGGAGCGGCCCGGACACGACGGCGTACTTC
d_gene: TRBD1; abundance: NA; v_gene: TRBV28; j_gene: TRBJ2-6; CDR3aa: CASSLGRDSWGGGANVLTF; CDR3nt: TGTGCCAGCAGTTTGGGCCGGGACAGTTGGGGTGGAGGGGCCAACGTCCTGACTTTC
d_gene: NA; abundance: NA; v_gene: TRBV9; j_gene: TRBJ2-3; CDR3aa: CASSVGTVSTDTQYF; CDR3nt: TGTGCCAGCAGCGTAGGGACAGTTAGCACAGATACGCAGTATTTT
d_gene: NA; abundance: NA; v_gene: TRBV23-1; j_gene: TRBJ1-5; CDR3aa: CASSQRDSNQPQHF; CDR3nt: TGCGCCAGCAGTCAACGGGATAGCAATCAGCCCCAGCATTTT
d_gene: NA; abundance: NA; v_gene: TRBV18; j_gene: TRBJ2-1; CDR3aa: CASSPAGAYNEQFF; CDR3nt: TGTGCCAGCTCACCTGCCGGGGCTTACAATGAGCAGTTCTTC
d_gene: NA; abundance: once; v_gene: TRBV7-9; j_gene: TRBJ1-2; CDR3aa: CASSLPGAASSNYGYTF; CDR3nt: TGTGCCAGCAGTTTACCCGGGGCAGCCTCCTCTAACTATGGCTACACCTTC
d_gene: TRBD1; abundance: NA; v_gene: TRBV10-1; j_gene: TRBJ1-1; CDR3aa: CASSAGQANTEAFF; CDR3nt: TGCGCCAGCAGCGCCGGACAGGCGAACACTGAAGCTTTCTTT
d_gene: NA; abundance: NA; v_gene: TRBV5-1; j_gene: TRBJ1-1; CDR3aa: CASSSSNGGINTEAFF; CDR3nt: TGCGCCAGCAGTTCGTCTAACGGGGGGATCAACACTGAAGCTTTCTTT
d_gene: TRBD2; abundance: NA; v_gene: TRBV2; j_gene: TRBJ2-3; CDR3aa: CASSEVGGVGTDTQYF; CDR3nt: TGTGCCAGCAGTGAAGTCGGGGGGGTAGGCACAGATACGCAGTATTTT
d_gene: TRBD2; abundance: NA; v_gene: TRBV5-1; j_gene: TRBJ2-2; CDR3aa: CASSLGLAGGAGELFF; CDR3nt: TGCGCCAGCAGCTTGGGACTAGCGGGAGGTGCCGGGGAGCTGTTTTTT
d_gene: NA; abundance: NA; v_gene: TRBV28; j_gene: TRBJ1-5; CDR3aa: CASSLSGVQPQHF; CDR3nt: TGTGCCAGCAGTTTGTCAGGGGTTCAGCCCCAGCATTTT
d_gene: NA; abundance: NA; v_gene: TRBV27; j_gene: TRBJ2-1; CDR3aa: CASSSALAPPPPNEQFF; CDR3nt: TGTGCCAGCAGTTCCGCTCTAGCGCCCCCTCCCCCCAATGAGCAGTTCTTC
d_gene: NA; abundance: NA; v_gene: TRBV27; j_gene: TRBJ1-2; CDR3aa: CASSLSTAGGIYTF; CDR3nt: TGTGCCAGCAGTTTATCGACGGCCGGGGGTATCTACACCTTC
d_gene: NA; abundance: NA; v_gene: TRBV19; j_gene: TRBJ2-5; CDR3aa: CASSIGGSETQYF; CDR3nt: TGTGCCAGTAGTATCGGAGGGAGCGAGACCCAGTACTTC
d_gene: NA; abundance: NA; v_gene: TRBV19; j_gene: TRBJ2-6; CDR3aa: CASSPGYSGANVLTF; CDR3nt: TGTGCCAGTAGTCCAGGGTACTCTGGGGCCAACGTCCTGACTTTC
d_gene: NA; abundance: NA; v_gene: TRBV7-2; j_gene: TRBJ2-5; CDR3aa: CASSLMGARGQETQYF; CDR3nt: TGTGCCAGCAGCTTAATGGGGGCAAGGGGCCAAGAGACCCAGTACTTC
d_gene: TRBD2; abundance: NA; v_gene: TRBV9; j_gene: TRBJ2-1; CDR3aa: CASSVAPPTSGLDNEQFF; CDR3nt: TGTGCCAGCAGCGTAGCCCCACCGACTAGCGGGCTTGACAATGAGCAGTTCTTC
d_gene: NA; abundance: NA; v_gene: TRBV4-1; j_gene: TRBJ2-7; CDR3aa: CASSQAGVGYEQYF; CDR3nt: TGCGCCAGCAGCCAAGCGGGGGTCGGGTACGAGCAGTACTTC
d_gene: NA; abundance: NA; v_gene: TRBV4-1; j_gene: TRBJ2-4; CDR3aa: CASSPETTSVAKNIQYF; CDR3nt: TGCGCCAGCAGCCCAGAAACCACGTCGGTGGCCAAAAACATTCAGTACTTC
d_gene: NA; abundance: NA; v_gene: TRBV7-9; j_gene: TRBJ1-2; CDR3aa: CASSLYQGGPSNYGYTF; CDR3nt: TGTGCCAGCAGCTTATACCAGGGAGGGCCCAGTAACTATGGCTACACCTTC
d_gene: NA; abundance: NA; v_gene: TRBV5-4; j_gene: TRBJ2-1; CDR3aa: CASSLAAGLYNEQFF; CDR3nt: TGTGCCAGCAGCTTGGCGGCTGGACTATACAATGAGCAGTTCTTC
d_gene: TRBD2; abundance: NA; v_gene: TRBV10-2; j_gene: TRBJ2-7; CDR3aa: CASSEPSGGSYEQYF; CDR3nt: TGCGCCAGCAGTGAGCCTAGCGGGGGTTCTTACGAGCAGTACTTC
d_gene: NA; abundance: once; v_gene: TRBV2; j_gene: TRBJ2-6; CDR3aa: CASSDKGKAGANVLTF; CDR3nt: TGTGCCAGCAGTGATAAAGGGAAGGCTGGGGCCAACGTCCTGACTTTC
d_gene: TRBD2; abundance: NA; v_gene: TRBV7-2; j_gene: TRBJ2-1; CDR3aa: CASSWTSGGANEQFF; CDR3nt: TGTGCCAGCAGCTGGACTAGCGGGGGGGCCAATGAGCAGTTCTTC
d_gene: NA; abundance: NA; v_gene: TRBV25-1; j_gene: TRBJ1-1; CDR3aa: CASSGGNTEAFF; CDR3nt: TGTGCCAGCAGTGGTGGAAACACTGAAGCTTTCTTT
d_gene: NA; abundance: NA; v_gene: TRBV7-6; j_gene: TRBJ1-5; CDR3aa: CASSQETRQPQHF; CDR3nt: TGTGCCAGCAGCCAAGAGACACGACAGCCCCAGCATTTT
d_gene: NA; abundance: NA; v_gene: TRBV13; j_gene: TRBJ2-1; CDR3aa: CASSLLRQGFYNEQFF; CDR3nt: TGTGCCAGCAGCTTACTCAGGCAGGGGTTCTACAATGAGCAGTTCTTC
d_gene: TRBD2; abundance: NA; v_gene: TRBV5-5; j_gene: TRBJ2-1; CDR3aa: CASSLEGLLITEQFF; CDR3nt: TGTGCCAGCAGCCTGGAGGGACTATTAATCACTGAGCAGTTCTTC
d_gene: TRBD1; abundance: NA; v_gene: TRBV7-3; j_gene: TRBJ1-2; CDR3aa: CASSLGQPHYGYTF; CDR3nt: TGTGCCAGCAGCTTGGGACAGCCCCACTATGGCTACACCTTC
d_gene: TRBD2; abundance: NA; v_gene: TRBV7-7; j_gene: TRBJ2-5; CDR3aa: CASSLAGLAKETQYF; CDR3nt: TGTGCCAGCAGCTTAGCGGGACTAGCGAAGGAGACCCAGTACTTC
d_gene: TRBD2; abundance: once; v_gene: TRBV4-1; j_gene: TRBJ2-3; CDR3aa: CASSPRREIDTQYF; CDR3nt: TGCGCCAGCAGCCCCCGGCGGGAGATAGATACGCAGTATTTT
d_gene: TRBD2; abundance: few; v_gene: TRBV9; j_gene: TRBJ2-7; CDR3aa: CASSVSGTPYEQYF; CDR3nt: TGTGCCAGCAGCGTGAGCGGGACCCCCTACGAGCAGTACTTC
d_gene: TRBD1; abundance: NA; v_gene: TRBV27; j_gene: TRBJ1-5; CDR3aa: CASSPYGTDYSNQPQHF; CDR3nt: TGTGCCAGCAGTCCATACGGGACAGATTATAGCAATCAGCCCCAGCATTTT
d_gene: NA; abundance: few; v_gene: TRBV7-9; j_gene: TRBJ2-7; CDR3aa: CASSLASGQPSYEQYF; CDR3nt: TGTGCCAGCAGCTTAGCGTCCGGACAGCCTTCCTACGAGCAGTACTTC
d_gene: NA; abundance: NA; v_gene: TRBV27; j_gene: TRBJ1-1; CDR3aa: CASSFSGGVTEAFF; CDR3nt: TGTGCCAGCAGTTTTAGCGGCGGTGTGACTGAAGCTTTCTTT
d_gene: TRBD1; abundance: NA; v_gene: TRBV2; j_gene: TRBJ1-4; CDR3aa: CASSDGTGSEKLFF; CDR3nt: TGTGCCAGCAGTGATGGGACAGGGAGTGAAAAACTGTTTTTT
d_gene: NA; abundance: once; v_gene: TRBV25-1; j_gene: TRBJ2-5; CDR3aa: CASSEFAGQETQYF; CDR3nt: TGTGCCAGCAGTGAATTTGCAGGGCAAGAGACCCAGTACTTC
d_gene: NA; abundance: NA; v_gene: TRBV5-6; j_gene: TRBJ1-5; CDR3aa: CASSLAQGSNQPQHF; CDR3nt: TGTGCCAGCAGCTTGGCGCAGGGTAGCAATCAGCCCCAGCATTTT
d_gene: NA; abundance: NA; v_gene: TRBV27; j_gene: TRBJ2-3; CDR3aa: CASSLSHHTDTQYF; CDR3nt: TGTGCCAGCAGTTTGAGCCACCACACAGATACGCAGTATTTT
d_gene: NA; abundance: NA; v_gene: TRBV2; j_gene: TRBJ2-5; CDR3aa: CASRNSVYQETQYF; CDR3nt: TGTGCCAGCAGAAACTCCGTGTACCAAGAGACCCAGTACTTC
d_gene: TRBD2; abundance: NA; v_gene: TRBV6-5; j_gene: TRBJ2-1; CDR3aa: CASGTSGRNEQFF; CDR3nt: TGTGCCAGCGGGACTAGCGGGAGGAATGAGCAGTTCTTC
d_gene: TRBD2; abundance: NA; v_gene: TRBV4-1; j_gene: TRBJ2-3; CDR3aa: CASSHGLAGGLGSQYF; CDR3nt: TGCGCCAGCAGCCACGGACTAGCGGGGGGCCTTGGGTCGCAGTATTTT
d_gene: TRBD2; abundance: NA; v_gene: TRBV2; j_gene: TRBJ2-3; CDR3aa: CASSSPGLAGDVRGDTQYF; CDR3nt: TGTGCCAGCAGTTCGCCGGGACTAGCGGGTGACGTTAGGGGAGATACGCAGTATTTT
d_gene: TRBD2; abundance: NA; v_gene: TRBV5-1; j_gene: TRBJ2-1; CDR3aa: CASSLEGGAYSYNEQFF; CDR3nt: TGCGCCAGCAGCTTGGAGGGAGGGGCCTACTCCTACAATGAGCAGTTCTTC
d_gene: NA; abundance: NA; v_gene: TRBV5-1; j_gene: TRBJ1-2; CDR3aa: CASSITGTALGGYTF; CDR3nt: TGCGCCAGCAGCATAACCGGGACGGCCTTAGGTGGCTACACCTTC
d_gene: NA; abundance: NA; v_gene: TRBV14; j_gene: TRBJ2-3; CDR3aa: CASSHYWFPTDTQYF; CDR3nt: TGTGCCAGCAGCCATTATTGGTTCCCCACAGATACGCAGTATTTT
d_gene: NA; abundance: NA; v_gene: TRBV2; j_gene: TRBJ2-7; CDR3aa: CASSEAAGPYEQYF; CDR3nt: TGTGCCAGCAGTGAAGCTGCAGGGCCCTACGAGCAGTACTTC
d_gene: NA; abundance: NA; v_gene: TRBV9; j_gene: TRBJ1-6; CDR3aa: CASSVGSGNNSPLHF; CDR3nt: TGTGCCAGCAGCGTAGGGAGTGGAAATAATTCACCCCTCCACTTT
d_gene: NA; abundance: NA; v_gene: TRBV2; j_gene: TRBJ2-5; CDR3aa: CASSDPSSSGETQYF; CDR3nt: TGTGCCAGCAGTGACCCTTCGAGTAGCGGCGAGACCCAGTACTTC
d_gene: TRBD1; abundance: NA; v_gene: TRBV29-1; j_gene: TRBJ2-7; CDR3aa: CSVGTGYEQYF; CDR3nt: TGCAGCGTTGGGACAGGGTACGAGCAGTACTTC